The table lists the clone carrying this T cell receptor (beta chain) with a few counts. For the second PCR, which ran for about 6 to 11 cycles, a sample-barcoded 5' primer and a J-beta primer mix were used. TCRdb recomputed calls from the 5' RACE reads with MiXCR, one row per CDR3 protein. This table has hundreds of thousands of distinct CDR3 sequences, about 20% appearing once. This sample is part of a study of blood T cells in healthy people across ages. Germline V gives CDR1 KGHDR, CDR2 SFDVKD. The CDR3 has 15 amino acids. V dropped 4 bases and J dropped 6; count of bases not matched to a gene: 4. The sequenced sample consisted of blood. The rearrangement joins TRBV24-1 to TRBJ2-1, with TRBD1 matching over 11 bases. The receptor comes from a man aged 65-85 years in good health. The DNA of the CDR3 is TGTGCCACCAGTGACCCGGGACAGGGGGTCAATGAGCAGTTCTTC. Its protein is CATSDPGQGVNEQFF.